A single sample is the source of the 21 T cell receptor beta chains below, sequenced in a study of OX40 agonist ivuxolimab in advanced cancers. Only in-frame clones appear in the TCRdb table, and some are missing; sequencing was by immunoSEQ multiplex PCR. Of tens of thousands of clones listed, about nine tenths are singletons. Sequences were derived from CD4+ or CD8+ T cells sorted from blood, sampled in a trial of the OX40 agonist ivuxolimab. Receptors were obtained from an adult with an advanced solid tumor such as melanoma, head and neck, liver or kidney cancer.

This sequence joins TRBV11-3 and TRBJ2-3, with 8 positions matching TRBD2. The CDR3 loop spans 14 amino acids. V was pared by 1 base and J by 7 bases, with 4 bases of the junction left unmatched. Per germline, CDR1 SGHNT and CDR2 YENEEA. The CDR3 DNA is TGTGCCAGCAGCTTAGCGGGGGGGCCATATACGCAGTATTTT. The encoded protein is CASSLAGGPYTQYF.

V is TRBV21-1 and J is TRBJ2-7; TRBD1 is the table's D call and was not checked against the DNA. TRBV21-1 is termed a pseudogene. The CDR3 spans 10 residues. CDR3 DNA: TGTGCCAGACTAGGGGCAGGGGAGTACTTC. Protein sequence: CARLGAGEYF.

The chain recombines TRBV9 with TRBJ1-2; 7 bases line up with TRBD1. CDR1 SGDLS and CDR2 YYNGEE come from the germline V gene. Trimming removed 2 bases from V and 10 bases from J; junction bases left unmatched: 5. The CDR3 is 12 amino acids. The CDR3 bases are TGTGCCAGCAGCGTTGGGACAGCCACCTACACCTTC. It yields the protein CASSVGTATYTF.

This chain uses TRBV9 with TRBJ2-1; tentatively, D is TRBD1 (5 bases). The CDR3 is 15 residues long. Trimming left V 4 bases short and J 8 bases short, with 19 bases between. From germline, CDR1 is SGDLS and CDR2 YYNGEE. CDR3 residues: CASSLRQRKTDEQFF. The CDR3 DNA reads TGTGCCAGCAGCTTAAGACAGAGGAAGACAGATGAGCAGTTCTTC.

The CDR3: CASSSLAGGLSEQYF. The CDR3, as DNA: TGTGCCAGCAGCTCTCTAGCGGGGGGGCTAAGCGAGCAGTACTTC. The V call is TRBV5-4, the J call TRBJ2-7; 12 positions agree with TRBD2. The CDR3 is 15 residues long. V gave up 3 bases and J gave up 6 bases; unmatched junction bases: 7. Germline assignment: CDR1 SGHNT and CDR2 YYREEE (reference sequence).

In DNA, the CDR3 is TGTGCCAGCAGCTCCGCCGGGACTAGCGGGGGGGTTGAGCAGTTCTTC. Protein sequence: CASSSAGTSGGVEQFF. The chain is built from TRBV9 and TRBJ2-1; 16 bases are a match to TRBD2. CDR1 SGDLS and CDR2 YYNGEE come from the germline V gene. V gave up 4 bases and J gave up 9 bases; unmatched junction bases: 7. The CDR3 covers 16 residues.

The V and J genes are TRBV6-5 and TRBJ1-1; a possible D gene is TRBD1 (6 bases). This CDR3 is built from 13 residues. Germline CDR1 reads MNHEY; CDR2 reads SVGAGI. Trimming stripped 4 bases from V and 5 bases from J, with 11 bases between. This CDR3 is CASSLTGRTEAFF. DNA for the CDR3: TGTGCCAGCAGTTTAACAGGGAGAACTGAAGCTTTCTTT.

The genes are TRBV2 and TRBJ1-4, with D hard to call. Germline V gives CDR1 SNHLY, CDR2 FYNNEI. Trimming shortened V by 8 bases and J by 8 bases, and 18 bases separated the two germline ends. CDR3 size: 14 residues. The CDR3 here is CASSEEVSGEKLFF. The CDR3 nucleotides are TGTGCCAGCTCCGAAGAGGTTTCCGGGGAAAAACTGTTTTTT.

This chain joins TRBV18 and TRBJ2-7, with a weak D call TRBD2 (5 bases). V was clipped by 6 bases and J by 3 bases, with 15 bases between them. This CDR3 is 14 amino acids long. Germline V gene lookup returns CDR1 KGHSH and CDR2 LQKENI. The CDR3: CASSPGPGNYEQYF. The DNA for the CDR3 is TGTGCCAGCTCGCCCGGACCGGGAAACTACGAGCAGTACTTC.

The DNA of the CDR3 is TGTGCCAGCAGCTTGGCAGGGGGAAGCTACACCTTC. Protein: CASSLAGGSYTF. The chain couples TRBV5-5 to TRBJ1-2, with 7 bases lining up with TRBD1. The germline V gene encodes CDR1 SGHKS and CDR2 YYEKEE (reference sequence). V was pared by 0 bases and J by 9 bases, with 2 bases of the junction left unmatched. CDR3 length: 12 amino acids.

The chain links TRBV9 to TRBJ2-6; TRBD2 might be the D (6 bases). CDR1 and CDR2 from the germline V gene are SGDLS and YYNGEE. Deletions cut 3 bases from V and 0 bases from J, with 10 bases between. The CDR3 extends over 16 amino acids. CDR3 sequence: CASSGGLPSGANVLTF. Written as DNA, the CDR3 is TGTGCCAGCAGCGGGGGACTCCCCTCTGGGGCCAACGTCCTGACTTTC.

The rearrangement links TRBV9 to TRBJ1-6; D unresolved. The germline V and J ends were trimmed by 3 bases and 4 bases, with 11 bases remaining between them. The germline V gene has CDR1 SGDLS and CDR2 YYNGEE. The CDR3 extends over 15 amino acids. Here the CDR3 reads CASSDTEAYNSPLHF. CDR3 nucleotides: TGTGCCAGCAGCGACACAGAAGCTTATAATTCACCCCTCCACTTT.

The chain couples TRBV19 to TRBJ1-3; D is perhaps TRBD1 (5 bases). V lost 4 bases, J lost 0 bases, and 13 bases lay in between. Germline CDR1 LNHDA, CDR2 SQIVND (reference sequence). The CDR3 extends over 16 amino acids. DNA for the CDR3: TGTGCCAGTAGTACTGACGACAGAAGCTCTGGAAACACCATATATTTT. Translation: CASSTDDRSSGNTIYF.

This CDR3 reads CASRAGGAAFF. The CDR3 bases are TGTGCCAGCCGAGCGGGGGGGGCAGCTTTCTTT. The genes are TRBV16 and TRBJ1-1; D may be TRBD1 (6 bases). The germline CDR1 and CDR2 sequences are KGHSY and FQNENV. The CDR3 is 11 amino acids. The V and J ends lost 8 bases and 10 bases respectively, with 14 bases between them.

The rearrangement uses TRBV5-5 and TRBJ1-3; D remains ambiguous. Trimming took off 0 bases at V and 0 bases at J, with 7 bases between the two ends. The CDR3 is 15 amino acids. Per germline, CDR1 SGHKS and CDR2 YYEKEE (reference sequence). The CDR3 loop is CASSLEIYSGNTIYF. The DNA for the CDR3 is TGTGCCAGCAGCTTGGAAATTTACTCTGGAAACACCATATATTTT.

The chain links TRBV5-1 to TRBJ2-3, with 8 bases matching TRBD2. In germline, CDR1 is SGHRS, CDR2 YFSETQ. Trimming removed 4 bases from V and 4 bases from J; junction bases left unmatched: 5. This CDR3 has 14 amino acids. The CDR3 loop reads CASSPGLGADTQYF. For the CDR3, the DNA is TGCGCCAGCAGCCCGGGACTAGGGGCAGATACGCAGTATTTT.

The rearrangement uses TRBV11-2 and TRBJ1-1, with 9 bases that match TRBD1. The junction had 5 bases not matched to a gene; V was cut back by 5 bases and J by 7 bases. This CDR3 spans 13 amino acids. Germline V gene sequence: CDR1 SGHAT, CDR2 FQNNGV. CDR3 residues: CASSNRGLVEAFF. CDR3 nucleotides: TGTGCCAGCAGCAACAGGGGGCTAGTTGAAGCTTTCTTT.

This chain links TRBV5-4 with TRBJ2-1, with D maybe TRBD1 (6 bases). The CDR3 is 15 amino acids. CDR1 is SGHNT, CDR2 YYREEE, per germline (reference sequence). The V end was cut by 0 bases, the J end by 9 bases, with 16 bases between. The CDR3 bases are TGTGCCAGCAGCTTGGTTGGGCCCCAGGACAGTGAGCAGTTCTTC. Translated, it gives CASSLVGPQDSEQFF.

The chain carries TRBV30 and TRBJ2-1; TRBD2 matches at 11 bases. The CDR3 loop spans 15 amino acids. Germline CDR1 and CDR2: GTSNPN and SVGIG (reference sequence). V shed 0 bases, J shed 9 bases, and the junction held 7 bases outside the gene matches. The CDR3, as DNA: TGTGCCTGGAGTGTCATAGCGGGGGGGCCGGTTGAGCAGTTCTTC. This gives the protein CAWSVIAGGPVEQFF.

The chain links TRBV28 to TRBJ1-4; D possibly corresponds to TRBD1 (5 bases). This CDR3 has 12 amino acids. With 2 bases removed from V and 10 bases from J, the gap between germline ends came to 8 bases. Germline CDR1 MDHEN, CDR2 SYDVKM. CDR3 sequence reads: CASSLQGGKLFF. CDR3 bases: TGTGCCAGCAGTTTACAGGGTGGAAAACTGTTTTTT.

This chain uses TRBV11-2 with TRBJ2-4, with D perhaps TRBD1 (5 bases). Germline V gene sequence: CDR1 SGHAT, CDR2 FQNNGV. This CDR3 is 16 amino acids long. Trimming stripped 5 bases from V and 0 bases from J, with 14 bases between. The CDR3: CASSPRTQLAKNIQYF. Written as DNA, the CDR3 is TGTGCCAGCAGCCCTAGGACACAGCTAGCCAAAAACATTCAGTACTTC.